The 21 T cell receptor beta chains below were found in one sample sequenced in a study of T cell changes during pregnancy in multiple sclerosis. Assay used: immunoSEQ multiplex PCR; TCRdb lists only in-frame clones, some missing. The table lists more than 35,000 clones, 88% of them singletons. The input for sequencing was CD8+ T cells from peripheral blood mononuclear cells, taken after pregnancy. Source of these receptors: a female donor in good health, enrolled as a control in a pregnancy study.

There are a few counts of this clone. The chain couples TRBV5-1 to TRBJ2-3; the match to TRBD2 covers 7 bases. The CDR3 is 15 residues long. With V trimmed by 0 bases and J by 4 bases, 5 bases remained unmatched. Germline V gene lookup returns CDR1 SGHRS and CDR2 YFSETQ. This chain's CDR3 is CASSLAAGPADTQYF. CDR3 in DNA: TGCGCCAGCAGCTTGGCAGCGGGGCCTGCAGATACGCAGTATTTT.

The chain uses TRBV6-5 and TRBJ1-1; 8 bases fit TRBD1. From germline, CDR1 is MNHEY and CDR2 SVGAGI. V shed 5 bases and J 2 bases; nucleotides not matched to a gene: 4. The CDR3 is made up of 14 amino acids. The CDR3 coding sequence is TGTGCCAGCAGTCACAGGGGGACCAACACTGAAGCTTTCTTT. Its translation is CASSHRGTNTEAFF.

The chain joins TRBV6-5 to TRBJ2-1; 7 nucleotides align to TRBD1. With 5 bases clipped from V and 6 bases from J, the junction kept 4 bases outside the gene matches. Germline CDR1 and CDR2: MNHEY and SVGAGI. The CDR3 runs 13 residues. Here the CDR3 DNA reads TGTGCCAGCAGTGCGGACAGGCTCAATGAGCAGTTCTTC. This gives the protein CASSADRLNEQFF.

The V and J genes are TRBV9 and TRBJ1-1, with 11 bases aligning to TRBD1. The CDR3 spans 16 residues. J gave up 2 bases and V 4 bases, and 7 bases lay outside the gene matches. Germline V gives CDR1 SGDLS, CDR2 YYNGEE. The DNA of the CDR3 is TGTGCCAGCAGCAACCGGGACAGGGGGATAAACACTGAAGCTTTCTTT. As protein: CASSNRDRGINTEAFF. The variable domain in full, completed from reference TRBV9 and TRBJ1-1, reads DSGVTQTPKHLITATGQRVTLRCSPRSGDLSVYWYQQSLDQGLQFLIQYYNGEERAKGNILERFSAQQFPDLHSELNLSSLELGDSALYFCASSNRDRGINTEAFFGQGTRLTVV.

To note about this clone: This CDR3 is also generated by other DNA sequences in the sample. The genes are TRBV9 and TRBJ1-5, with a weak D call TRBD1 (5 bases). This CDR3 has 14 amino acids. Looked up from germline, CDR1 is SGDLS and CDR2 is YYNGEE. Trimming cost V 3 bases and J 2 bases, with 9 bases left between them. The DNA for the CDR3 is TGTGCCAGCAGCGCGGGGGGAGGCAATCAGCCCCAGCATTTT. It codes for CASSAGGGNQPQHF.

The J gene is TRBJ2-1, the V gene TRBV13, with 11 bases lining up with TRBD2. Germline V lookup: CDR1 PRHDT, CDR2 FYEKMQ (reference sequence). The CDR3 has 18 amino acids. With V trimmed by 4 bases and J by 7 bases, 15 bases remained unmatched. This CDR3 is CASSSMTGASGGWNEQFF. CDR3 in DNA: TGTGCCAGCAGCTCTATGACAGGGGCTAGCGGGGGGTGGAATGAGCAGTTCTTC. Based on the CDR3 plus reference TRBV13 and TRBJ2-1, the full variable domain is AAGVIQSPRHLIKEKRETATLKCYPIPRHDTVYWYQQGPGQDPQFLISFYEKMQSDKGSIPDRFSAQQFSDYHSELNMSSLELGDSALYFCASSSMTGASGGWNEQFFGPGTRLTVL.

The V gene is TRBV13, the J gene TRBJ1-2; no reliable D call. The length of the CDR3 is 16 residues. Trimming took off 5 bases at V and 5 bases at J, with 21 bases between the two ends. Germline-derived CDR1 and CDR2 are PRHDT and FYEKMQ (reference sequence). The CDR3 coding sequence is TGTGCCAGCAGCACTAGGACCGGGGAGGAGCGGTATGGCTACACCTTC. Its translation is CASSTRTGEERYGYTF.

V gene TRBV21-1 combines with J gene TRBJ2-3; the table's D call, TRBD1, was not checked against the DNA. TRBV21-1 is assigned pseudogene status. The CDR3 covers 12 residues. DNA for the CDR3: TGTGCCAGCAGCAACAGGGGAGTTACGCAGTATTTT. This encodes CASSNRGVTQYF.

This clone was counted once. The chain carries TRBV5-5 and TRBJ1-2; TRBD1 might be the D (5 bases). Germline V CDR1 and CDR2: SGHKS, YYEKEE (reference sequence). The germline V and J ends were trimmed by 2 bases and 2 bases, with 10 bases remaining between them. The CDR3 covers 14 residues. This chain's CDR3 is CASSLADSNYGYTF. The CDR3 nucleotides are TGTGCCAGCAGCTTAGCCGACAGCAACTATGGCTACACCTTC.

The rearrangement joins TRBV4-1 to TRBJ1-5; tentative D call: TRBD1 (5 bases). This CDR3 has 16 amino acids. Looked up from germline, CDR1 is MGHRA and CDR2 is YSYEKL. V shed 0 bases and J shed 5 bases, with 14 bases lying between them. CDR3 amino acids: CASSQDVGEGYQPQHF. CDR3 bases: TGCGCCAGCAGCCAAGATGTCGGGGAGGGGTATCAGCCCCAGCATTTT.

CDR3 in amino acids: CASSPSSTVLLNEQFF. In DNA, the CDR3 is TGTGCCAGCAGCCCATCCTCGACTGTTCTTCTCAATGAGCAGTTCTTC. This chain links TRBV9 with TRBJ2-1; D remains unclear. The length of the CDR3 is 16 residues. V dropped 4 bases and J dropped 6 bases, with 20 bases sitting between them. CDR1 is SGDLS and CDR2 is YYNGEE in the germline V gene.

V is TRBV19 and J is TRBJ1-2; TRBD1 might be the D (6 bases). Looked up from germline, CDR1 is LNHDA and CDR2 is SQIVND (reference sequence). CDR3 length: 13 amino acids. Trimming left V 11 bases short and J 1 base short, with 14 bases between. CDR3 coding DNA: TGTGCCCTCTGGGACAATAATAACTATGGCTACACCTTC. Translation gives CALWDNNNYGYTF. Supplemented by reference TRBV19 and TRBJ1-2, the full variable domain reads DGGITQSPKYLFRKEGQNVTLSCEQNLNHDAMYWYRQDPGQGLRLIYYSQIVNDFQKGDIAEGYSVSREKKESFPLTVTSAQKNPTAFYLCALWDNNNYGYTFGSGTRLTVV.

This clone appeared a single time. The chain uses TRBV5-5 and TRBJ2-3; 7 bases are a match to TRBD1. The J segment lost 2 bases and the V segment lost 3 bases, leaving 9 bases of the junction unmatched. Germline CDR1 SGHKS, CDR2 YYEKEE (reference sequence). This CDR3 comprises 16 residues. This CDR3 is CASSSDRAGSTDTQYF. The CDR3 DNA follows: TGTGCCAGCAGCTCAGACAGGGCCGGTTCCACAGATACGCAGTATTTT. Complete variable domain (other parts from reference TRBV5-5 and TRBJ2-3): DAGVTQSPTHLIKTRGQQVTLRCSPISGHKSVSWYQQVLGQGPQFIFQYYEKEERGRGNFPDRFSARQFPNYSSELNVNALLLGDSALYLCASSSDRAGSTDTQYFGPGTRLTVL.

The V and J genes are TRBV19 and TRBJ2-5; 9 nucleotides agree with TRBD1. The V gene's germline CDR1 is LNHDA and CDR2 SQIVND (reference sequence). The CDR3 contains 16 residues. V shed 3 bases and J 7 bases; nucleotides not matched to a gene: 12. The DNA of the CDR3 is TGTGCCAGTAGTATGGGGGGACAGGGAGGTTCGGGGACCCAGTACTTC. It translates to CASSMGGQGGSGTQYF. Combining the CDR3 with reference TRBV19 and TRBJ2-5 gives the whole variable domain DGGITQSPKYLFRKEGQNVTLSCEQNLNHDAMYWYRQDPGQGLRLIYYSQIVNDFQKGDIAEGYSVSREKKESFPLTVTSAQKNPTAFYLCASSMGGQGGSGTQYFGPGTRLLVL.

The chain carries TRBV5-1 and TRBJ2-5, with 8 bases lining up with TRBD1. The length of the CDR3 is 14 residues. Germline CDR1 SGHRS, CDR2 YFSETQ. Trimming removed 0 bases from V and 11 bases from J; junction bases left unmatched: 9. The CDR3 coding sequence is TGCGCCAGCAGCTTGGTGGACAGGGATCGGGGGCAGTACTTC. Protein: CASSLVDRDRGQYF. Drawing the rest from reference TRBV5-1 and TRBJ2-5, the complete variable domain is KAGVTQTPRYLIKTRGQQVTLSCSPISGHRSVSWYQQTPGQGLQFLFEYFSETQRNKGNFPGRFSGRQFSNSRSEMNVSTLELGDSALYLCASSLVDRDRGQYFGPGTRLLVL.

The chain carries TRBV18 and TRBJ1-6; 7 bases match TRBD1. V was clipped by 5 bases and J by 10 bases; unmatched bases: 14. In germline, CDR1 is KGHSH, CDR2 LQKENI. CDR3 length equals 16 residues. CDR3 residues: CASSGRGGDSRSPLHF. In nucleotides, the CDR3 is TGTGCCAGCTCAGGGAGAGGGGGCGACTCCAGATCACCCCTCCACTTT.

This sequence joins TRBV27 and TRBJ1-1; 7 bases map to TRBD1. The germline V gene has CDR1 MNHEY and CDR2 SMNVEV (reference sequence). This CDR3 is built from 11 residues. V was pared by 3 bases and J by 11 bases, with 3 bases of the junction left unmatched. CDR3 in DNA: TGTGCCAGCAGTTTCAGGGGGTGGGCTTTCTTT. This codes for CASSFRGWAFF.

This chain links TRBV7-9 with TRBJ2-1; 8 bases match TRBD2. Trimming cost V 6 bases and J 8 bases; bases outside gene matches: 9. The CDR3 consists of 14 residues. Germline loops: CDR1 SEHNR, CDR2 FQNEAQ (reference sequence). The CDR3 sequence: CASSHTGGDDEQFF. CDR3 nucleotide sequence: TGTGCCAGCAGTCATACGGGGGGGGACGATGAGCAGTTCTTC.

This clone has only one observation. This could be a read error, since a much larger clone is one nucleotide away. The rearrangement joins TRBV2 to TRBJ1-2; 8 nucleotides align to TRBD1. The CDR3 totals 13 residues. CDR1 and CDR2 (germline): SNHLY, FYNNEI. V gave up 6 bases and J gave up 4 bases; unmatched junction bases: 4. CDR3 loop: CASSPGTGYGYTF. The CDR3, as DNA: TGTGCCAGCAGCCCCGGGACAGGCTATGGCTACACCTTC.

CDR3 amino acids: CASSQGTGPATNEKLFF. CDR3 coding DNA: TGCGCCAGCAGCCAAGGGACAGGACCAGCAACTAATGAAAAACTGTTTTTT. J is TRBJ1-4 and V is TRBV4-3, with 7 nucleotides matching TRBD1. Trimming took 1 base from V and 0 from J; bases not matched to a gene: 5. Germline values: CDR1 LGHNA, CDR2 YSLEER. The CDR3 has 17 residues.

The rearrangement joins TRBV18 to TRBJ1-1; a possible D gene is TRBD1 (5 bases). CDR1 is KGHSH and CDR2 is LQKENI in the germline V gene. The CDR3 sequence is 14 residues long. V was shortened by 0 bases and J by 6 bases, with 11 bases between the two germline ends. The CDR3 region has the DNA TGTGCCAGCTCACCACCGGGGACTGGTCCTGAAGCTTTCTTT. Protein sequence: CASSPPGTGPEAFF.